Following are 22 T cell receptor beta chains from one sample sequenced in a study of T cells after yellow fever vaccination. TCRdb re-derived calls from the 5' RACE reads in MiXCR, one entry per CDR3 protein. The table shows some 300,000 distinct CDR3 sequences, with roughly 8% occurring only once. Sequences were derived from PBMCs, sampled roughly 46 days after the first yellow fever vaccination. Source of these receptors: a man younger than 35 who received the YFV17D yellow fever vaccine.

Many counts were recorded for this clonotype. The DNA of the CDR3 is TGTGCCAGCAGCGGCCGGGACAGCCAAGAGACCCAGTACTTC. Its protein is CASSGRDSQETQYF. The V gene is TRBV5-5, the J gene TRBJ2-5; the match to TRBD1 covers 7 bases. J lost 1 base, V lost 4 bases, and 4 bases had no gene match. Germline CDR1 reads SGHKS; CDR2 reads YYEKEE (reference sequence). The CDR3 has 14 amino acids.

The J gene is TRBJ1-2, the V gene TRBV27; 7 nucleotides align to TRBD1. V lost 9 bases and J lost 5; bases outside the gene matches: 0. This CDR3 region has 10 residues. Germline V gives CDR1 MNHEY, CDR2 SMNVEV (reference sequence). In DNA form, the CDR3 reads TGTGCCAGACAGGGGTATGGCTACACCTTC. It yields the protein CARQGYGYTF.

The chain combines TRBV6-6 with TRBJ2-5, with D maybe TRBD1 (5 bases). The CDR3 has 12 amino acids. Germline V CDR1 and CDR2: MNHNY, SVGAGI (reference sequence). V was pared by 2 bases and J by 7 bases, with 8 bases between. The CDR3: CASSYGARTQYF. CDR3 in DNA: TGTGCCAGCAGTTACGGGGCGCGGACCCAGTACTTC.

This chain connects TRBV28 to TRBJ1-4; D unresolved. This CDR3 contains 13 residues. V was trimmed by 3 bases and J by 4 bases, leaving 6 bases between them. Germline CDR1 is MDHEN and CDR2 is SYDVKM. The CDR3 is CASSFWGNEKLFF. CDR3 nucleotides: TGTGCCAGCAGTTTCTGGGGTAATGAAAAACTGTTTTTT.

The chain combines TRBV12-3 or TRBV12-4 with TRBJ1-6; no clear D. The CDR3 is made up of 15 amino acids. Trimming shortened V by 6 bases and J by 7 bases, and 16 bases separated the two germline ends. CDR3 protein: CASSEIVPPNSPLHF. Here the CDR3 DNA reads TGTGCCAGCAGCGAGATTGTTCCCCCGAATTCACCCCTCCACTTT.

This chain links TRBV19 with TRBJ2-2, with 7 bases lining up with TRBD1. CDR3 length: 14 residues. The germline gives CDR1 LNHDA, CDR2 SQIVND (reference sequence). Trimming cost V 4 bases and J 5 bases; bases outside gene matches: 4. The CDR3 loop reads CASSTGTVTGELFF. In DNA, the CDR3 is TGTGCCAGTAGTACCGGGACAGTAACCGGGGAGCTGTTTTTT.

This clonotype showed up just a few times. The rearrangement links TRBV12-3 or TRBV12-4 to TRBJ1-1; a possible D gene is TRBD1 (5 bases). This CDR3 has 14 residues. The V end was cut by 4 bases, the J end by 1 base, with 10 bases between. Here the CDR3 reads CASSWSGTNTEAFF. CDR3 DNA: TGTGCCAGCAGTTGGTCAGGGACGAACACTGAAGCTTTCTTT.

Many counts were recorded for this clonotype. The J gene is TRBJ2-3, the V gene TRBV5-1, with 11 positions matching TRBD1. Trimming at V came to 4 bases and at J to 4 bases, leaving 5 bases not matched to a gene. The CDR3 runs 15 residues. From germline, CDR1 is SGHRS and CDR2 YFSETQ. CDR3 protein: CASSDRTGGPDTQYF. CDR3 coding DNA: TGCGCCAGCAGCGATCGGACAGGGGGCCCAGATACGCAGTATTTT.

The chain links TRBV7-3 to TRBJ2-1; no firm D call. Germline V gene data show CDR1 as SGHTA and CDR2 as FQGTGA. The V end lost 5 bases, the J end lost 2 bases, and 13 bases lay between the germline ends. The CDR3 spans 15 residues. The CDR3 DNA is TGTGCCAGCAGCGGGCTCGGTACCCCCTACAATGAGCAGTTCTTC. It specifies CASSGLGTPYNEQFF.

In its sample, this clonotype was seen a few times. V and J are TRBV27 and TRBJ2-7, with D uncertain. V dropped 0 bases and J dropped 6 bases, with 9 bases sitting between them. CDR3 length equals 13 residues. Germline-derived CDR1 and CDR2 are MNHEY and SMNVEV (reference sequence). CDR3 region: CASSLSWGLEQYF. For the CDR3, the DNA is TGTGCCAGCAGTTTATCGTGGGGTCTCGAGCAGTACTTC.

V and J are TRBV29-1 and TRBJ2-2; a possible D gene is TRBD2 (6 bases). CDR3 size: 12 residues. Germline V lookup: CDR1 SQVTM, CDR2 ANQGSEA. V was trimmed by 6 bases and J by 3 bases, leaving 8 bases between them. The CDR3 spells CSVGEDTGELFF. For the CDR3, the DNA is TGCAGCGTGGGGGAGGACACCGGGGAGCTGTTTTTT.

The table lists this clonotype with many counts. DNA for the CDR3: TGTGCCAGCAGCGGGGACCCGGGCCCTAATGAAAAACTGTTTTTT. It is translated as CASSGDPGPNEKLFF. The chain joins TRBV9 to TRBJ1-4; D perhaps matches TRBD1 (5 bases). The CDR3 spans 15 residues. V was trimmed by 3 bases and J by 3 bases, leaving 12 bases between them. CDR1 SGDLS and CDR2 YYNGEE come from the germline V gene.

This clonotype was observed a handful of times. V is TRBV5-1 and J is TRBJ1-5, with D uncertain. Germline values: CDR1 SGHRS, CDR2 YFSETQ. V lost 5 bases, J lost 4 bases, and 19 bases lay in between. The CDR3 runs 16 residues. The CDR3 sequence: CASSWVSVGKNQPQHF. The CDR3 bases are TGCGCCAGCAGTTGGGTTTCGGTAGGGAAAAATCAGCCCCAGCATTTT.

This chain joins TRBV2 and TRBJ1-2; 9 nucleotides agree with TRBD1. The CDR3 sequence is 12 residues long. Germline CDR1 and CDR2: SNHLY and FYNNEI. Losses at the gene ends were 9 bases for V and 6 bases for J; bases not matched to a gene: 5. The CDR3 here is CARRGQGNGYTF. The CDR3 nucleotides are TGTGCCAGAAGAGGACAGGGGAATGGCTACACCTTC.

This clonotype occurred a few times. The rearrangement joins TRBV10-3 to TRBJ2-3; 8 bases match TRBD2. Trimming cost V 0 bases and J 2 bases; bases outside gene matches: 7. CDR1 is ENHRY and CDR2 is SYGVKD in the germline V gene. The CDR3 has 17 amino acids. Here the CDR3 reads CAISESGSGGTTDTQYF. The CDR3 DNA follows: TGTGCCATCAGTGAGTCGGGCAGCGGGGGTACCACAGATACGCAGTATTTT.

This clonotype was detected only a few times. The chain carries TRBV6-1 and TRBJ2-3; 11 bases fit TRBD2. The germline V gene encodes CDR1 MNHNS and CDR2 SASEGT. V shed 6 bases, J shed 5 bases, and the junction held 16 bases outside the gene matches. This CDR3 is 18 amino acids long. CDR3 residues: CASRPTHSTSGGKDTQYF. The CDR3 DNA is TGTGCCAGCAGACCAACCCATTCTACTAGCGGGGGCAAAGATACGCAGTATTTT.

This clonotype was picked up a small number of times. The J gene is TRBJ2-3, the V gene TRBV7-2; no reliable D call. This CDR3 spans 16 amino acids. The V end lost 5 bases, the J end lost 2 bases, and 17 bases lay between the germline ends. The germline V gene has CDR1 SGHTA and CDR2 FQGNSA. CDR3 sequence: CASSPRLAGYTDTQYF. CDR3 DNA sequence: TGTGCCAGCAGCCCCCGTTTGGCAGGATACACAGATACGCAGTATTTT.

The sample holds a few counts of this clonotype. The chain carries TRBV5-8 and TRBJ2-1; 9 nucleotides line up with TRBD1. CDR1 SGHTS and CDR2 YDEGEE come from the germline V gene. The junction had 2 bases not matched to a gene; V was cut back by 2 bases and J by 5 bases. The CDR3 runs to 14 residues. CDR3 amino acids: CASSFGTGNNEQFF. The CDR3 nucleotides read TGTGCCAGCAGCTTTGGGACAGGGAACAATGAGCAGTTCTTC.

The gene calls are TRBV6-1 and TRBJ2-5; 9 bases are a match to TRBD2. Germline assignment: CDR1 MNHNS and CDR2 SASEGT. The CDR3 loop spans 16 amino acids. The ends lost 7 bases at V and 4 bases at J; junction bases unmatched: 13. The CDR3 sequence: CASTKWERGALETQYF. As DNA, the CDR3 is TGTGCCAGCACCAAGTGGGAGCGGGGGGCCTTAGAGACCCAGTACTTC.

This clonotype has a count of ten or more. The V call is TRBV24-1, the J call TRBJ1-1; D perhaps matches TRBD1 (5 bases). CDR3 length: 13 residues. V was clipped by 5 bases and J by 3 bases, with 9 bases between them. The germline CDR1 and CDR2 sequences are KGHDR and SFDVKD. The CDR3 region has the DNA TGTGCCACCAGTGGTGGCAGGGACACTGAAGCTTTCTTT. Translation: CATSGGRDTEAFF.

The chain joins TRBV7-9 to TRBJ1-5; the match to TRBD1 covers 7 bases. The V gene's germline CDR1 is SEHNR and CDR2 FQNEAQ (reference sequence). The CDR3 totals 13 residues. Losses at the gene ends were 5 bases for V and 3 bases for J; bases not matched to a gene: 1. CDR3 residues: CASSQGDNQPQHF. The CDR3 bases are TGTGCCAGCAGCCAGGGGGACAATCAGCCCCAGCATTTT. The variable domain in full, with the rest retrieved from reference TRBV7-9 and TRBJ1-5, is DTGVSQNPRHKITKRGQNVTFRCDPISEHNRLYWYRQTLGQGPEFLTYFQNEAQLEKSRLLSDRFSAERPKGSFSTLEIQRTEQGDSAMYLCASSQGDNQPQHFGDGTRLSIL.

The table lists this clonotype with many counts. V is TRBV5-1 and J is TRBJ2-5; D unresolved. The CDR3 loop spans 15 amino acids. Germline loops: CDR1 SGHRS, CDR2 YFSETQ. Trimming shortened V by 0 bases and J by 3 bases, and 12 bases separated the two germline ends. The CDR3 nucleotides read TGCGCCAGCAGCTTGGTCGAGTGGGGAAAAGAGACCCAGTACTTC. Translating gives CASSLVEWGKETQYF.